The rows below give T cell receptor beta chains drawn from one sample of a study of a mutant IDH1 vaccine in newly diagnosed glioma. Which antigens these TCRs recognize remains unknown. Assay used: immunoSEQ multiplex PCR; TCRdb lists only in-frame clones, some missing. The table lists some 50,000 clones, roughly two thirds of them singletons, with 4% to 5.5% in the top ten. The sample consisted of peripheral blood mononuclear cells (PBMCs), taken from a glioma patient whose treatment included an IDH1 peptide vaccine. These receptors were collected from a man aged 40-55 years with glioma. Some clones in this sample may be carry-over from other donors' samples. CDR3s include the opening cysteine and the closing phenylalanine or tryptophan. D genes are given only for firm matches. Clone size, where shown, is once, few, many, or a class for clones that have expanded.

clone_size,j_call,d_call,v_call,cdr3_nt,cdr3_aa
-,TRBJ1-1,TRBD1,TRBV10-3,TGTGCCATCACCGGAGGGGACAGGGGGCACGATGAAGCTTTCTTT,CAITGGDRGHDEAFF
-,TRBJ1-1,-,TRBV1,TGCACCAGCAGCCAAGACCCCGACGGGGCAGGGGGGATGAACACTGAAGCTTTCTTT,CTSSQDPDGAGGMNTEAFF
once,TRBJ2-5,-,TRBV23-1,TGCGCCAGCCGACCTTGGGGGGCAAGGACCCAGTACTTC,CASRPWGARTQYF
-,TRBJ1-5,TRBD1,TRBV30,TGTGCCTGGAACCGGGACAGAGTTTATCAGCCCCAGCATTTT,CAWNRDRVYQPQHF
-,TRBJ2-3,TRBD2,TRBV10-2,TGCGCCAGCAGTCGACTAGCGGGGGGCCTTACAGATACGCAGTATTTT,CASSRLAGGLTDTQYF
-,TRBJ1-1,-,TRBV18,TGTGCCAGCTCAGCAGGGGTGGGGAACACTGAAGCTTTCTTT,CASSAGVGNTEAFF
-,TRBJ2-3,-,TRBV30,TGTGCCTGGGACGCGGGCACAGATACGCAGTATTTT,CAWDAGTDTQYF
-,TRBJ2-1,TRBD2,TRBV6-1,TGTGCCAGCAGTGAGGGGACTAACAGCTACAATGAGCAGTTCTTC,CASSEGTNSYNEQFF
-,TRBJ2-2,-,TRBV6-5,TGTGCCAGCAGTTACGAAGGCGGAGGTGCCACCGGGGAGCTGTTTTTT,CASSYEGGGATGELFF
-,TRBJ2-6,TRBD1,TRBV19,TGTGCCAGCAGACCGTGGACAGCAGCCGGACAGGGAACTTCTGGGGCCAACGTCCTGACTTTC,CASRPWTAAGQGTSGANVLTF
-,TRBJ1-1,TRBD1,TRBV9,TGTGCCAGCAGCGCCGGACAGGGGCCCTCTGAAGCTTTCTTT,CASSAGQGPSEAFF
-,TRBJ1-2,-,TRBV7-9,TGTGCCAGCAGCTTAGGGGCGACCTATGGCTACACCTTC,CASSLGATYGYTF
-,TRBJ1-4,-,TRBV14,TGTGCCAGCCGCAATAGGAACGTACAGGGTGGGCGTGAAAAACTGTTTTTT,CASRNRNVQGGREKLFF
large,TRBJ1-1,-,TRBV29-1,TGCAGCGTTGTGCACAGCTTGAACACTGAAGCTTTCTTT,CSVVHSLNTEAFF
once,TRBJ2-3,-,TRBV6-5,TGTGCCACCCAACGGGGGGATACGCAGTATTTT,CATQRGDTQYF
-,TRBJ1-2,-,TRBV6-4,TGTGCCAGCAGTGAATGGGGCGGGAATGGCTACACCTTC,CASSEWGGNGYTF
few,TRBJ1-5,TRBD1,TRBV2,TGTGCCAGCAGCCCAGGGGGAGGCAGCAATCAGCCCCAGCATTTT,CASSPGGGSNQPQHF
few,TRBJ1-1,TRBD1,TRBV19,TGTGCCAGTAGTTCTCGGGGGACAGGGGGTATGAACACTGAAGCTTTCTTT,CASSSRGTGGMNTEAFF
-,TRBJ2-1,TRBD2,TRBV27,TGTGCCAGCAGTTTATTGCCCCTTTATAGCGGGGGGACGCAAAATGAGCAGTTCTTC,CASSLLPLYSGGTQNEQFF
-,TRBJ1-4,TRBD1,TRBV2,TGTGCCAGCTCAGGGGGGGCTGAAAAACTGTTTTTT,CASSGGAEKLFF
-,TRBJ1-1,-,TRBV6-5,TGTGCCAGCAGTTACCTGGAGAACACTGAAGCTTTCTTT,CASSYLENTEAFF
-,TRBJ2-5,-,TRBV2,TGTGCCAGCAGGCTACTAGGACTAGAGACCCAGTACTTC,CASRLLGLETQYF
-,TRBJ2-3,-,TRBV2,TGTGCCAGTGGGACTTCGGCAGATACGCAGTATTTT,CASGTSADTQYF
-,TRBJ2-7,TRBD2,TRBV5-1,TGCGCCAGCACCCCTATTAGCGGGAACTACGAGCAGTACTTC,CASTPISGNYEQYF
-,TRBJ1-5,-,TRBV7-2,TGTGCCAGCAGCTTAACGACCTTTCAGCCCCAGCATTTT,CASSLTTFQPQHF
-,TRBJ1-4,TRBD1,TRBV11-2,TGTGCCAGCAGCTTAAACAGGGGGCTGGTTTTTTTT,CASSLNRGLVFF
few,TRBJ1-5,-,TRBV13,TGTGCCAGCAGCCGGGGTGGGAGCAATCAGCCCCAGCATTTT,CASSRGGSNQPQHF
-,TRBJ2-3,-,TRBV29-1,TGCAGCGTTGGGGGGGCAGGAGCAGATACGCAGTATTTT,CSVGGAGADTQYF
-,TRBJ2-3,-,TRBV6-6,TGTGCCAGCAGGGGGGCTGGGGATACGCAGTATTTT,CASRGAGDTQYF
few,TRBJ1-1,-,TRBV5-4,TGTGCCAGCAGACAAAACTTAGACGGCACTGAAGCTTTCTTT,CASRQNLDGTEAFF
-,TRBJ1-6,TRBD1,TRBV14,TGTGCCAGTGAGCTCTCAGGGGGCTCACCCCTCCACTTT,CASELSGGSPLHF
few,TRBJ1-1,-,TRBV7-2,TGTGCCAGCAGCTTCGGAGGGGCCCTGAACACTGAAGCTTTCTTT,CASSFGGALNTEAFF
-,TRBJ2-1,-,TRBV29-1,TGCAGCGTTGTGGGAGGCCCAAGCTCCTACAATGAGCAGTTCTTC,CSVVGGPSSYNEQFF
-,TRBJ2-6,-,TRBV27,TGTGCCAGCGGCCCAAGCTCTGGGGCCAACGTCCTGACTTTC,CASGPSSGANVLTF
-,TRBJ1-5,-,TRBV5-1,TGCGCCAGCAGCTTGGACGGGAAGGATCAGCCCCAGCATTTT,CASSLDGKDQPQHF
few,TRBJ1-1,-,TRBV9,TGTGCCAGCAGCGTGGCTCCCCTGGGGACTGAAGCTTTCTTT,CASSVAPLGTEAFF
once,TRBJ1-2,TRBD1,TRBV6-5,TGTGCCAGCAGTTACTCAACAGGGGGTAATGGCTACACCTTC,CASSYSTGGNGYTF
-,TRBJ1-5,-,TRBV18,TGTGCCAGCTCACGGGGTGATAGCAATCAGCCCCAGCATTTT,CASSRGDSNQPQHF
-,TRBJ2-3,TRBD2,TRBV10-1,TGCGCCAGCAGTATCGGGGGGAACGCAGATACGCAGTATTTT,CASSIGGNADTQYF
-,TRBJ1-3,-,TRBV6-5,TGTGCCAGCAGGGAGCAGAGCTCTGGAAACACCATATATTTT,CASREQSSGNTIYF
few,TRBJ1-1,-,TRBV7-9,TGTGCCAGCAGCTTAAAAGAGGCCACTGAAGCTTTCTTT,CASSLKEATEAFF
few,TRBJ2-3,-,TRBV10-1,TGCGCCAGCAAGAGGACAGCGAGTAGCACAGATACGCAGTATTTT,CASKRTASSTDTQYF
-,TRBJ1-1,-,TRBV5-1,TGCGCCAGCAGCTTGGGAGGGGGTGGCACTGAAGCTTTCTTT,CASSLGGGGTEAFF
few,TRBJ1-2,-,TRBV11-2,TGTGCCAGCAGCGCGGGGGAAGGCTATGGCTACACCTTC,CASSAGEGYGYTF
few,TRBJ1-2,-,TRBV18,TGTGCCAGCTCACCACCGGAGGGGTTCCAAGGTGGCTACACCTTC,CASSPPEGFQGGYTF
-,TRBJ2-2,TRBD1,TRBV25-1,TGTGCCAGCAGTGGGACAGGGGGCTTCACCGGGGAGCTGTTTTTT,CASSGTGGFTGELFF
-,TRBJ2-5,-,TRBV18,TGTGCCAGCTCACCATGGGGTAGAAGTCAAGAGACCCAGTACTTC,CASSPWGRSQETQYF
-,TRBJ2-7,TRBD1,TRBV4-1,TGCGCCAGCAGCCAAGGGGCAGGGGGCTACGAGCAGTACTTC,CASSQGAGGYEQYF
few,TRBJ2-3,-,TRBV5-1,TGCGCCAGCAGCCCTCAACGGGCCCTTGGCACAGATACGCAGTATTTT,CASSPQRALGTDTQYF
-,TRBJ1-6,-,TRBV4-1,TGCGCCAGCAGCCAAGATGCAGTTTATAATTCACCCCTCCACTTT,CASSQDAVYNSPLHF